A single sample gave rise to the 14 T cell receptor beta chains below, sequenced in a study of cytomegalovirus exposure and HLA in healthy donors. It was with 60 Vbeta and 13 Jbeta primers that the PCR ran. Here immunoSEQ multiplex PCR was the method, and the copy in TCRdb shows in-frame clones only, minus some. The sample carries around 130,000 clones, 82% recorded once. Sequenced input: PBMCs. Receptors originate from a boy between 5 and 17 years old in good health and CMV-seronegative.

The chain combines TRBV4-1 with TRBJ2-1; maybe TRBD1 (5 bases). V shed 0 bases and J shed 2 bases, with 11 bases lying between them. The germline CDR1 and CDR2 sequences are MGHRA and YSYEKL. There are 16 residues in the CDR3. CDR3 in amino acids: CASSQDAAGTYNEQFF. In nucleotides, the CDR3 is TGCGCCAGCAGCCAAGATGCGGCAGGGACCTACAATGAGCAGTTCTTC.

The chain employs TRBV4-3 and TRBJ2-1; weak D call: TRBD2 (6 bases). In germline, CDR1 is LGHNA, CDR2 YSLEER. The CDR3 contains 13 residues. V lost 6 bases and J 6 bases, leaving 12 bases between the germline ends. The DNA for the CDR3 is TGCGCCAGCAGTACGGGAGCTATCAATGAGCAGTTCTTC. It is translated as CASSTGAINEQFF.

CDR3 sequence (DNA): TGCGCCAGCAGCTTGGGGATCTTAACTAGCGGGGTCGCAGGGGACGAGCAGTACTTC. Its protein product is CASSLGILTSGVAGDEQYF. The chain has TRBV5-1 and TRBJ2-7, with 10 bases lining up with TRBD2. The CDR3 is made up of 19 amino acids. CDR1 is SGHRS, CDR2 YFSETQ, per germline. V lost 0 bases to trimming and J lost 5 bases; unmatched junction nucleotides: 17.

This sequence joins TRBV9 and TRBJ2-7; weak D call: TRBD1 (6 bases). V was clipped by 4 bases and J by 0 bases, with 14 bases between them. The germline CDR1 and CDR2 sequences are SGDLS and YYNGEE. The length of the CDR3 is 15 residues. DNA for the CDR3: TGTGCCAGCAGCCCAGGGGTAAACCCCTCCTACGAGCAGTACTTC. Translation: CASSPGVNPSYEQYF.

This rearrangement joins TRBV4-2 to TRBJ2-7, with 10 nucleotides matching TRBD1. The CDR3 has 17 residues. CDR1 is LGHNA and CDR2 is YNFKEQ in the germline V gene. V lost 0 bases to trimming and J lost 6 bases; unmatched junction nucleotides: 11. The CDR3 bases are TGTGCCAGCAGCCAAGAGCTTCCGGGACAGGGGTCAGGCGAGCAGTACTTC. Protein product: CASSQELPGQGSGEQYF.

The CDR3 is CAWASPNPEQFF. The CDR3 DNA reads as TGTGCCTGGGCTTCCCCTAATCCTGAGCAGTTCTTC. V gene TRBV30 combines with J gene TRBJ2-1; D not certain. V was pared by 5 bases and J by 9 bases, with 14 bases between. The CDR3 consists of 12 residues. Germline V gene data show CDR1 as GTSNPN and CDR2 as SVGIG (reference sequence).

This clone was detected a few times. CDR3 protein: CASSEDDGMGNYEQYF. CDR3 nucleotide sequence: TGTGCCAGCAGTGAAGACGACGGGATGGGGAACTACGAGCAGTACTTC. This chain joins TRBV6-1 and TRBJ2-7; possible D gene TRBD2, 5 bases. CDR1 is MNHNS and CDR2 is SASEGT in the germline V gene. V shed 1 base and J shed 3 bases, with 16 bases lying between them. CDR3 length: 16 residues.

The CDR3 is CASSDGTGHVEKLFF. CDR3 in DNA: TGTGCCAGCAGCGATGGGACAGGGCATGTTGAAAAACTGTTTTTT. V is TRBV5-4 and J is TRBJ1-4; 9 bases are a match to TRBD1. Germline CDR1 reads SGHNT; CDR2 reads YYREEE (reference sequence). Trimming cost V 4 bases and J 7 bases; bases outside gene matches: 8. The CDR3 has 15 amino acids. Drawing the rest from reference TRBV5-4 and TRBJ1-4, the complete variable domain is ETGVTQSPTHLIKTRGQQVTLRCSSQSGHNTVSWYQQALGQGPQFIFQYYREEENGRGNFPPRFSGLQFPNYSSELNVNALELDDSALYLCASSDGTGHVEKLFFGSGTQLSVL.

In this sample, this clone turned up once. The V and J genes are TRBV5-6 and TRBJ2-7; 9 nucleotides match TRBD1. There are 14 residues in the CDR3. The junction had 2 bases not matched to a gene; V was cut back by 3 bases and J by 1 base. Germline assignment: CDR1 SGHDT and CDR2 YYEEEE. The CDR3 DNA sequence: TGTGCCAGCAGCTGGACAGGGGAATCCTACGAGCAGTACTTC. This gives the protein CASSWTGESYEQYF.

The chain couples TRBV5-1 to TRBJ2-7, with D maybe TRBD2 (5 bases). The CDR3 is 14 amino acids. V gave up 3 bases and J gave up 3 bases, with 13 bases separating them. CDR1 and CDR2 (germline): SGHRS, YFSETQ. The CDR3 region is CASSSTRQDYEQYF. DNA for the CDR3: TGCGCCAGCAGCTCCACTAGACAAGACTACGAGCAGTACTTC.

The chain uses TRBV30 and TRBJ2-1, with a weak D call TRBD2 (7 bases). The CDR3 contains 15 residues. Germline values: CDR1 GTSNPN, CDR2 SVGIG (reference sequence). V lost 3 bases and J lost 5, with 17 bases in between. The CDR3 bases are TGTGCCTGGAGCAAAAGCGGGACACTTAACAATGAGCAGTTCTTC. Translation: CAWSKSGTLNNEQFF.

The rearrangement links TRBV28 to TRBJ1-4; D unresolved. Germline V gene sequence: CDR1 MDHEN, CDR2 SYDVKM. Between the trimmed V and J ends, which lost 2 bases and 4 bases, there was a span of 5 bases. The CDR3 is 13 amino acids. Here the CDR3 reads CASSLGHNEKLFF. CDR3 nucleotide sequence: TGTGCCAGCAGTTTAGGGCATAATGAAAAACTGTTTTTT.

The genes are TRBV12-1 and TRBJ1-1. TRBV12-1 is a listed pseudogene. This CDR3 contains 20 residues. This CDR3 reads CASSFEPAGRRPMGNTEAFF. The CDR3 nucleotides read TGTGCCAGCAGCTTTGAGCCCGCGGGGCGCAGGCCGATGGGGAACACTGAAGCTTTCTTT.

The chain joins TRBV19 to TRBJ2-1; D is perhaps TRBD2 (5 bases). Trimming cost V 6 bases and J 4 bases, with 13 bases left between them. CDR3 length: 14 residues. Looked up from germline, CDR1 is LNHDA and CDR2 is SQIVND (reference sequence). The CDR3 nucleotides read TGTGCCAGTAGGTTAGCGCCTGGGTACAATGAGCAGTTCTTC. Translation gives CASRLAPGYNEQFF.